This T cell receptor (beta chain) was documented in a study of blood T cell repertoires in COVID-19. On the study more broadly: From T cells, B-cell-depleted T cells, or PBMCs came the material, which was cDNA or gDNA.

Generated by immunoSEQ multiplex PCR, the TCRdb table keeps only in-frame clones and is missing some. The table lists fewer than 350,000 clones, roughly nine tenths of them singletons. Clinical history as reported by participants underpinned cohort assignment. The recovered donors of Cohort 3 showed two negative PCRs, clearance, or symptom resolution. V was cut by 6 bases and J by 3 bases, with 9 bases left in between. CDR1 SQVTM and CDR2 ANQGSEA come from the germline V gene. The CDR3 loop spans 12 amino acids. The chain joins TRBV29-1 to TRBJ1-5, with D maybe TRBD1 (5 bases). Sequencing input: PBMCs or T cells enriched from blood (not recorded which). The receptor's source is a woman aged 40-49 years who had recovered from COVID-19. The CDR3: CSVKGANQPQHF. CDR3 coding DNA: TGCAGCGTAAAAGGGGCCAATCAGCCCCAGCATTTT.